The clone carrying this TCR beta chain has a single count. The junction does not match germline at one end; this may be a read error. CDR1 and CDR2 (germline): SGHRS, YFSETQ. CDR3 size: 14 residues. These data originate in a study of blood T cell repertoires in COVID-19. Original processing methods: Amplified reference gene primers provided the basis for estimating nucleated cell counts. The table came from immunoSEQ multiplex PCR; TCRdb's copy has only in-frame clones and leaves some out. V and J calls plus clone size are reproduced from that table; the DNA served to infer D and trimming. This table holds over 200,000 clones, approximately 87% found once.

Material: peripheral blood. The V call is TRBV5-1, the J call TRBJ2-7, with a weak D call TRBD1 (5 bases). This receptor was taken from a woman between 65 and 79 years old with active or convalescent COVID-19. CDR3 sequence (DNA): TGCGCCAGCAGCTTGGCCGCAACAACAGGCCCAGGGTTCTTC. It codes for CASSLAATTGPGFF.